The rows below give T cell receptor beta chains drawn from one sample of a study of cytomegalovirus exposure and HLA in healthy donors. Only in-frame clones appear in the TCRdb table, and some are missing; sequencing was by immunoSEQ multiplex PCR. The repertoire holds more than 100,000 clones, with over 65% as singletons. Material for sequencing was PBMCs. All receptors derive from a man aged 40-55 years in good health and CMV-seronegative. The CDR3 runs from the conserved cysteine through the conserved F or W. The order of the fields is V gene, clone size, J gene, D gene, CDR3 protein, CDR3 DNA. A D gene is named only where the DNA matches it firmly. Where a row states a size, it is once, few, many or the class of an expanded clone; other rows omit it.

>TRBV9|-|TRBJ2-2|-
CASSVVTNTGELFF
TGTGCCAGCAGCGTAGTCACGAACACCGGGGAGCTGTTTTTT
>TRBV4-1|-|TRBJ1-1|-
CASSLPGWNTEAFF
TGCGCCAGCAGCCTTCCGGGTTGGAACACTGAAGCTTTCTTT
>TRBV7-9|once|TRBJ2-7|TRBD2
CASSFGRGEQYF
TGTGCCAGCAGCTTCGGGAGGGGCGAGCAGTACTTC
>TRBV2|-|TRBJ2-5|-
CASLGTGPYQETQYF
TGTGCCAGCCTAGGCACAGGACCGTACCAAGAGACCCAGTACTTC
>TRBV29-1|-|TRBJ1-2|-
CSVESGYGYTF
TGCAGCGTGGAATCGGGATATGGCTACACCTTC
>TRBV6-6|-|TRBJ1-1|-
CASQAGDTEAFF
TGTGCCAGCCAAGCGGGGGACACTGAAGCTTTCTTT
>TRBV18|-|TRBJ2-7|-
CASSPLPVPGEQYF
TGTGCCAGCTCACCATTACCCGTCCCGGGGGAGCAGTACTTC
>TRBV4-1|-|TRBJ1-5|TRBD1
CASSQNRGPGGQPQHF
TGCGCCAGCAGCCAGAACAGGGGGCCGGGGGGTCAGCCCCAGCATTTT
>TRBV6-1|-|TRBJ2-7|-
CASSATGYEQYF
TGTGCCAGCAGTGCGACGGGCTACGAGCAGTACTTC
>TRBV4-3|-|TRBJ2-7|-
CASSQDRAGAYEQYF
TGCGCCAGCAGCCAAGATCGGGCAGGGGCCTACGAGCAGTACTTC
>TRBV5-4|-|TRBJ1-2|TRBD1
CASSTGQGVSGYTF
TGTGCCAGCAGCACAGGACAGGGCGTAAGCGGCTACACCTTC
>TRBV9|-|TRBJ2-1|-
CASSAGGLYNEQFF
TGTGCCAGCAGCGCGGGGGGCCTATACAATGAGCAGTTCTTC
>TRBV12-5|-|TRBJ1-3|TRBD1
CASGLVSPPDRDSGNTIYF
TGTGCTAGTGGTTTGGTTTCCCCGCCCGACAGGGACTCTGGAAACACCATATATTTT
>TRBV5-1|-|TRBJ2-7|TRBD2
CASRREYSSGGPYEQYF
TGCGCCAGCAGACGAGAATATTCTAGCGGGGGACCCTACGAGCAGTACTTC
>TRBV27|-|TRBJ1-6|TRBD1
CASSLSGETGPGKSPLHF
TGTGCCAGCAGTTTATCGGGAGAGACAGGGCCCGGTAAGTCACCCCTCCACTTT
>TRBV5-1|once|TRBJ2-7|-
CASSLLRQEQYF
TGCGCCAGCAGCCTCCTCCGACAGGAGCAGTACTTC
>TRBV19|-|TRBJ2-1|-
CASSIPGRVEQFF
TGTGCCAGTAGTATACCCGGTCGGGTCGAACAGTTCTTC
>TRBV12-5|-|TRBJ2-7|-
CASGLVIGPDTYEQYF
TGTGCTAGTGGTTTGGTAATTGGTCCAGACACCTACGAGCAGTACTTC
>TRBV27|-|TRBJ1-2|TRBD1
CASSLLGTGYGYTF
TGTGCCAGCAGTTTGCTAGGGACAGGGTATGGCTACACCTTC
>TRBV28|-|TRBJ2-5|-
CASSLGQETQYF
TGTGCCAGCAGTTTAGGTCAGGAGACCCAGTACTTC
>TRBV7-8|-|TRBJ2-2|TRBD1
CASSVRGSGQGAGTGELFF
TGTGCCAGCAGCGTAAGGGGGTCGGGACAGGGGGCTGGCACCGGGGAGCTGTTTTTT
>TRBV7-9|-|TRBJ2-7|TRBD2
CASSRVTSGGHEQYF
TGTGCCAGCAGCCGGGTGACTAGCGGGGGTCACGAGCAGTACTTC
>TRBV5-1|-|TRBJ2-5|TRBD2
CASSFLAGVGETQYF
TGCGCCAGCAGCTTCCTAGCGGGAGTGGGCGAGACCCAGTACTTC
>TRBV29-1|-|TRBJ1-2|-
CSVEQGGYTF
TGCAGCGTTGAGCAGGGTGGCTACACCTTC
>TRBV12-5|-|TRBJ2-5|-
CASGPLETQYF
TGTGCTAGTGGTCCCCTAGAGACCCAGTACTTC
>TRBV5-1|-|TRBJ2-5|TRBD2
CASTLGAGGIQETQYF
TGCGCCAGCACCCTGGGCGCGGGGGGGATTCAAGAGACCCAGTACTTC
>TRBV6-6|-|TRBJ1-6|TRBD1
CASSSQGAGNSPLHF
TGTGCCAGCAGTTCACAGGGGGCAGGTAATTCACCCCTCCACTTT
>TRBV5-4|-|TRBJ1-5|-
CASSDAPGQPQHF
TGTGCCAGCAGCGACGCCCCGGGACAGCCCCAGCATTTT
>TRBV6-5|-|TRBJ1-1|-
CASRLGQSNTEAFF
TGTGCCAGCAGGCTCGGACAGAGCAACACTGAAGCTTTCTTT
>TRBV7-2|few|TRBJ1-2|-
CASSPRQNNYGYTF
TGTGCCAGCAGCCCTAGACAGAACAACTATGGCTACACCTTC
>TRBV9|-|TRBJ2-7|TRBD1
CASSVGQGSGEQYF
TGTGCCAGCAGCGTAGGACAGGGGTCGGGCGAGCAGTACTTC
>TRBV27|-|TRBJ2-3|-
CASSLTRVGGTDTQYF
TGTGCCAGCAGTTTAACCAGGGTTGGGGGCACAGATACGCAGTATTTT
>TRBV19|once|TRBJ1-2|TRBD1
CASTPDGTGGCGYTF
TGTGCCAGTACCCCAGACGGGACAGGGGGCTGTGGCTACACCTTC
>TRBV19|-|TRBJ2-1|TRBD2
CASTLAGGLWNEQFF
TGTGCCAGTACGCTAGCGGGGGGGCTCTGGAATGAGCAGTTCTTC